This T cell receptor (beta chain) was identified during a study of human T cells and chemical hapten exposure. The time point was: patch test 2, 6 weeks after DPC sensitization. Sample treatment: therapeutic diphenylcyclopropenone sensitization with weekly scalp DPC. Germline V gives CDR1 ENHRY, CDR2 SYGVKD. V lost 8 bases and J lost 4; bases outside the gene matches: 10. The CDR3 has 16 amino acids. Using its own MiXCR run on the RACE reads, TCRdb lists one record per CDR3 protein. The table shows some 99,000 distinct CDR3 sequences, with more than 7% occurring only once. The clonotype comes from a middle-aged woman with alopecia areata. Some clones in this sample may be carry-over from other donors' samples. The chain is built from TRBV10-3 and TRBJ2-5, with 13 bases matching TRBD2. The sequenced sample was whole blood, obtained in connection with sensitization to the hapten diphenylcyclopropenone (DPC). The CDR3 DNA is TGTGCCATCTCCGGGACTAGCGGGGTCGGTGGAGAGACCCAGTACTTC. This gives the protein CAISGTSGVGGETQYF.